This TCR beta chain derives from a study of OX40 agonist ivuxolimab in advanced cancers. Background on the whole study: Ivuxolimab was a fully human IgG2 agonistic monoclonal antibody targeting the costimulatory receptor OX40 (CD134). Intravenous ivuxolimab was administered to patients every 2 weeks at six dose levels: 0.01, 0.1, 0.3, 1.5, 3 and 10 mg/kg. Among the approximately 50 dose-escalation patients, some 20 had hepatocellular carcinoma, roughly 15 melanoma, 9 renal cell carcinoma and 9 head and neck cancer. A male proportion of 82.7% and a mean age of roughly 55 years, ranging from 23 to 79, were recorded for the dose-escalation cohort. Prior anti-PD-1, anti-PD-L1 or anti-CTLA-4 therapy was permitted, and about two fifths of dose-escalation patients had received checkpoint inhibitors. Three dose-escalation patients achieved partial responses, one with hepatocellular carcinoma and two with cutaneous melanoma. Peripheral TCRbeta sequencing was intended to test whether TCR sequence diversity was altered and clonal T-cell expansion was caused by ivuxolimab. The paper covers the monotherapy dose-escalation part of the phase I ivuxolimab trial, which included N of about 51 patients. General conclusions and limits of the study: The antigen specificity of the peripheral T cells that underwent clonal expansion was not determined. In the 0.1-3.0 mg/kg groups, partial responders had among the lowest normalized peripheral clonal expansion, particularly in CD8+ T cells. On average, CD8+ T cells showed more expanded clones than CD4+ T cells after ivuxolimab. Clonal expansion of both CD4+ and CD8+ blood T cells was observed from baseline to week 6 at doses 0.1 to 3.0 mg/kg. Low levels of normalized T-cell clonal expansion were also seen in some nonresponding patients.

The trial excluded patients who had a history of autoimmune disease or were on systemic immunosuppression. In every dose cohort, peripheral blood was drawn for TCR sequencing at baseline, cycle 4 day 1, and cycle 7 day 1. Samples came from an open-label, multicenter, first-in-human phase I dose-escalation trial of ivuxolimab. Adults with locally advanced or metastatic melanoma, renal cell, hepatocellular, or head and neck squamous cell carcinoma were enrolled in the trial. CD4+ and CD8+ T cells were sorted separately from peripheral blood before TCR sequencing. In regard to this clone: Its target antigen remains unknown. Base qualities are not recorded, but no much larger clone differs from it by a single base.

Genomic DNA was extracted from sorted cells for sequencing of the TCRbeta CDR3 region. TCRbeta CDR3 regions were sequenced using the immunoSEQ Assay. This is the immuneACCESS table as TCRdb keeps it, with only in-frame sequences that have V and J called. A part of the clones is gone; compared with another copy, unresolved V genes explain less than half, and the rest is unexplained. Within this sample are roughly 59,000 clones, with 81% of them counted one time only. The ten largest clones represent roughly 0.99% of the sample. CDR3 length: 16 amino acids, cysteine to phenylalanine. Only CDR3 DNA remains: 48 bases, in frame from the first base. Trimming removed 4 bases from V and 4 bases from J; the gene matches leave 3 bases unexplained. The germline V gene (reference sequence) provides CDR1 SGHAT and CDR2 FQDESV.

Source: CD4+ or CD8+ T cells sorted from blood, taken in a trial of the OX40 agonist ivuxolimab. The chain employs TRBV11-1 and TRBJ2-3; TRBD2 lines up with 15 middle nucleotides. The receptor was isolated from an adult with an advanced solid tumor such as melanoma, head and neck, liver or kidney cancer. The CDR3 amino acid sequence is: CASSWTSGGASDTQYF. The nucleotide sequence reads as follows: TGTGCCAGCAGCTGGACTAGCGGGGGGGCTTCAGATACGCAGTATTTT.